This T cell receptor beta chain was identified in a study of T-cell reconstitution after alpha-beta-depleted transplantation in children. V trimming: 6 bases; J trimming: 3 bases; junction bases outside the gene matches: 5. Germline V CDR1 and CDR2: SGHRS, YFSETQ. This CDR3 spans 14 amino acids. Preparing the TCRbeta library involved the use of unique molecular identifiers. Each CDR3 protein gets one entry after TCRdb re-called the PCR reads with MiXCR. The top ten hold 3.3% of the sample, which has about 540,000 distinct CDR3 sequences, around 18% seen once. This clonotype showed up just a few times.

This sequence was found in a human donor who donated a stem cell graft to a child with acute lymphoblastic leukemia. This specimen consisted of PBMCs from the stem cell graft donor, obtained from the stem cell graft. The chain is built from TRBV5-1 and TRBJ2-2; 7 bases fit TRBD2. The CDR3 region is CASTFAGDTGELFF. DNA for the CDR3: TGCGCCAGCACTTTTGCGGGAGACACCGGGGAGCTGTTTTTT.